This T cell receptor (beta chain) emerged from a study of response to subunit inactivated influenza vaccine. This clonotype was observed a few times. Trimming cost V 5 bases and J 1 base, with 9 bases left between them. This CDR3 is 14 amino acids long. The germline gives CDR1 KGHDR, CDR2 SFDVKD. TCRdb re-called the RT-PCR reads through MiXCR, storing one row per CDR3 protein. The profile shows some 640,000 distinct CDR3 sequences, over 11% of them singletons. The clonotype comes from a man aged 50 to 60 who received an inactivated influenza vaccine. Sample: PBMCs from blood, taken less than 15 days before vaccination. The J gene is TRBJ2-3, the V gene TRBV24-1; weak D call: TRBD1 (6 bases). The CDR3 is CATSGSGGTDTQYF. For the CDR3, the DNA is TGTGCCACCAGTGGTTCAGGGGGCACAGATACGCAGTATTTT.